The clone carrying this TCR beta chain has a count of ten or more. Its antigen is still unknown. This library used about 360 ng RNA and molecular barcoded adaptors spanning alpha/delta and beta/gamma chains. TCRdb fed the reads into MiXCR, producing one record per CDR3 protein. The sample yields approximately 14,000 distinct CDR3 sequences, 20% seen once. The record originates from a study of read filtering for tumor transcriptome and immune sequencing. The CDR3 spans 15 residues. Germline V lookup: CDR1 SEHNR, CDR2 FQNEAQ (reference sequence). Trimming took 6 bases from V and 3 from J, leaving 15 bases between them. Study-wide results and caveats: The sorted CD138-negative fraction was a mixed bone marrow immune population, not purified T cells. IR-seq captured clonotypes deeper and more reliably than RNA-seq.

This chain joins TRBV7-9 and TRBJ2-1; possibly TRBD2 for D (6 bases). This TCR was sampled from a donor over 35 with multiple myeloma. The source material was a population of CD138-negative cells sorted from bone marrow. The CDR3 here is CASSKLTGVYNEQFF. The CDR3 bases are TGTGCCAGCAGTAAACTAACGGGAGTCTACAATGAGCAGTTCTTC.